This is a list of T cell receptor beta chains from one sample in a study of blood T cell repertoires in COVID-19. Assay used: immunoSEQ multiplex PCR; TCRdb lists only in-frame clones, some missing. The sample has a few hundred thousand clones, approximately 87% seen once. The specimen was PBMCs or T cells enriched from blood (not recorded which). These receptors were collected from a man aged 35 to 55 in a cohort exposed to, infected with or recovered from COVID-19 (not recorded which). Each CDR3 is given with its conserved first and last residue. D genes are given only for firm matches. Size is omitted from some rows. Given values are once, few, many or a class for expanded clones.

v_call	j_call	d_call	clone_size	cdr3_nt	cdr3_aa
TRBV29-1	TRBJ1-1	TRBD1	-	TGCCTTTGTGGCAACAGGGGCACTGAAGCTTTCTTT	CLCGNRGTEAFF
TRBV2	TRBJ2-3	TRBD2	-	TGTGCCAGCAGTGGTGGGACGGGAGGCTCAGATACGCAGTATTTT	CASSGGTGGSDTQYF
TRBV20-1	TRBJ2-5	-	-	TGCAGTGCTAGTCCTTTCGGGACATTCCAAGAGACCCAGTACTTC	CSASPFGTFQETQYF
TRBV5-1	TRBJ2-5	-	-	TGCGCCAGCAGCAAGGGACAGGTGGGACTATTGGGGGAGACCCAGTACTTC	CASSKGQVGLLGETQYF
TRBV5-1	TRBJ1-1	TRBD1	-	TGCGCCAGCAGCACCCAGGGGGGGAACACTGAAGCTTTCTTT	CASSTQGGNTEAFF
TRBV24-1	TRBJ2-2	TRBD2	-	TGTGCCACCAGTGATCCTGCGGGAGGGTCTTCCGGGGAGCTGTTTTTT	CATSDPAGGSSGELFF
TRBV5-4	TRBJ2-1	-	once	TGTGCCAGCAGCTTGGACCTACTCTCCTACAATGAGCAGTTCTTC	CASSLDLLSYNEQFF
TRBV30	TRBJ1-3	TRBD1	-	TGTGCCTGGAGTGTATTCTCAGGGGGCGGAAACACCATATATTTT	CAWSVFSGGGNTIYF
TRBV4-2	TRBJ2-1	TRBD1	-	TGTGCCAGCAGCCGTCTTCACCCAGGGCCCCTAAGCCGCACAGGGGCGTACAATGAGCAGTTCTTC	CASSRLHPGPLSRTGAYNEQFF
TRBV5-4	TRBJ2-1	-	once	TGTGCCAGCAGCTTGGATTCTCGCGGCCCCAATGAGCAGTTCTTC	CASSLDSRGPNEQFF
TRBV19	TRBJ1-5	TRBD1	few	TGTGCCAGTAGTACACAGGGGGCCGGGCAGCCCCAGCATTTT	CASSTQGAGQPQHF
TRBV18	TRBJ2-1	-	few	TGTGCCAGCTCACCAACTCAGGGTAGGGTAGCAAATGAGCAGTTCTTC	CASSPTQGRVANEQFF
TRBV4-2	TRBJ1-3	-	-	TGTGCCAGCAGCCAAGAATTCCGCGGTTCTGGAAACACCATATATTTT	CASSQEFRGSGNTIYF
TRBV30	TRBJ2-4	TRBD2	few	TGTGCCTGGAGCGATTCCGGGACTAGCGGGAGGGAGGACATTCAGTACTTC	CAWSDSGTSGREDIQYF
TRBV24-1	TRBJ2-7	-	once	TGTGCCACCAGTGACCCCTCTACTAGTCCCTACGAGCAGTACTTC	CATSDPSTSPYEQYF
TRBV28	TRBJ2-7	-	-	TGTGCCAGCACCCCCCCGGGCTCGGGAAACGAGCAGTACTTC	CASTPPGSGNEQYF
TRBV6-1	TRBJ1-6	-	-	TGTGCCAGCAGTGAACCACACAGGAACTCACCCCTCCACTTT	CASSEPHRNSPLHF
TRBV9	TRBJ2-7	TRBD1	-	TGTGCCAGCAGTGAGGGACAGGGCCTAGGCTACGAGCAGTACTTC	CASSEGQGLGYEQYF
TRBV7-8	TRBJ1-5	-	-	TGTGCCAGCAGCTTACCAACAGGGATCAGCAATCAGCCCCAGCATTTT	CASSLPTGISNQPQHF
TRBV19	TRBJ1-1	TRBD1	-	TGTGCCAGTAGTGTCGGACAGGCGAACACTGAAGCTTTCTTT	CASSVGQANTEAFF
TRBV27	TRBJ2-7	TRBD2	-	TGTGCCAGCAGTCTCCACCTAGCGGGAGGTCGCTACGAGCAGTACTTC	CASSLHLAGGRYEQYF
TRBV27	TRBJ1-1	-	few	TGTGCCAGCAGTCCTCGCCTCGTCGCAGGGTTGAACACTGAAGCTTTCTTT	CASSPRLVAGLNTEAFF
TRBV12-5	TRBJ2-2	-	-	TGTGCTAGTGCCGCCAGGGCCGCTGGTAACACCGGGGAGCTGTTTTTT	CASAARAAGNTGELFF
TRBV5-1	TRBJ1-3	-	-	TGCGCCAGCAGCTTGGGTGGTAGCTCTGGAAACACCATATATTTT	CASSLGGSSGNTIYF
TRBV24-1	TRBJ2-1	TRBD2	-	TGTGCCACCAGTGGCGCGGGACAGGGACTAGCGGGTGGCTACAATGAGCAGTTCTTC	CATSGAGQGLAGGYNEQFF
TRBV18	TRBJ2-2	-	-	TGTGCCAGCTCACCAGACAGGACGAACACCGGGGAGCTGTTTTTT	CASSPDRTNTGELFF